These 28 T cell receptor beta chains originate from one sample sequenced in a study of blood T cell repertoires in COVID-19. Some clones are missing from TCRdb's copy, which holds only in-frame ones; the method was immunoSEQ multiplex PCR. The sample lists 200,000 or so clones; about 80% were seen once. Input material: peripheral blood. The receptors stem from a human donor with acute or convalescent COVID-19. The donor label of this sample is uncertain.

The gene calls are TRBV28 and TRBJ1-2, with D possibly matching TRBD1 (5 bases). The germline V and J ends were trimmed by 2 bases and 6 bases, with 13 bases remaining between them. The CDR3 has 14 residues. The germline V gene has CDR1 MDHEN and CDR2 SYDVKM. CDR3: CASSLSLGVHGYTF. CDR3 DNA sequence: TGTGCCAGCAGTTTAAGTCTAGGGGTCCATGGCTACACCTTC.

This chain connects TRBV10-3 to TRBJ1-4; 9 bases agree with TRBD1. After removal of 6 bases from V and 7 bases from J, the junction contained 6 bases not matched to a gene. Germline V CDR1 and CDR2: ENHRY, SYGVKD. The CDR3 is 14 residues long. The CDR3, as DNA: TGTGCCATCAGGCCGGGACAGGGTGGTGAAAAACTGTTTTTT. Protein product: CAIRPGQGGEKLFF.

The rearrangement uses TRBV4-3 and TRBJ1-1; tentative D call: TRBD1 (6 bases). Germline V gives CDR1 LGHNA, CDR2 YSLEER. Trimming pared 0 bases from V and 7 bases from J, leaving 12 bases between. The CDR3 consists of 14 residues. This CDR3 is CASSQDGGGGEAFF. CDR3 sequence (DNA): TGCGCCAGCAGCCAAGATGGAGGGGGGGGTGAAGCTTTCTTT.

J is TRBJ1-1 and V is TRBV9; TRBD1 matches 7 bases. CDR1 is SGDLS, CDR2 YYNGEE, per germline. The CDR3 consists of 16 residues. J lost 0 bases, V lost 4 bases, and 9 bases had no gene match. The CDR3 spells CASSYSGGNMNTEAFF. CDR3 DNA sequence: TGTGCCAGCAGCTACTCAGGGGGGAATATGAACACTGAAGCTTTCTTT.

This rearrangement joins TRBV7-2 to TRBJ1-5; D is possibly TRBD1 (6 bases). The CDR3 consists of 15 residues. Germline V gives CDR1 SGHTA, CDR2 FQGNSA. The V end lost 2 bases, the J end lost 1 base, and 9 bases lay between the germline ends. The DNA for the CDR3 is TGTGCCAGCAGCTTAAGGGGGACGAGCAATCAGCCCCAGCATTTT. It codes for CASSLRGTSNQPQHF.

The chain combines TRBV19 with TRBJ1-6; maybe TRBD1 (5 bases). The CDR3 loop spans 13 amino acids. Trimming took 6 bases from V and 11 from J, leaving 14 bases between them. In germline, CDR1 is LNHDA, CDR2 SQIVND (reference sequence). The CDR3 reads CASSPRVSAPLHF. In DNA, the CDR3 is TGTGCCAGTAGCCCCAGGGTGTCGGCACCCCTCCACTTT.

This sequence joins TRBV9 and TRBJ2-3; the match to TRBD2 covers 9 bases. The CDR3 totals 16 residues. Germline V gene sequence: CDR1 SGDLS, CDR2 YYNGEE. Unmatched junction bases numbered 2, after V lost 0 bases and J lost 0 bases. CDR3 loop: CASSVDLAGSTDTQYF. In DNA, the CDR3 is TGTGCCAGCAGCGTAGATCTAGCGGGGAGCACAGATACGCAGTATTTT.

This clone has more than one count but fewer than ten. The rearrangement uses TRBV29-1 and TRBJ1-1; D is unclear. Germline lookup yields CDR1 SQVTM and CDR2 ANQGSEA. The CDR3 runs to 12 residues. V was cut by 7 bases and J by 4 bases, with 13 bases left in between. The CDR3 is CSAASTGTEAFF. The CDR3 nucleotides are TGCAGCGCCGCCAGCACGGGCACTGAAGCTTTCTTT.

CDR3 region: CASSYSGLDQETQYF. For the CDR3, the DNA is TGTGCCAGCAGCTACTCGGGACTAGACCAAGAGACCCAGTACTTC. The chain employs TRBV11-1 and TRBJ2-5, with 8 bases fitting TRBD2. There are 15 residues in the CDR3. Germline CDR1 and CDR2: SGHAT and FQDESV (reference sequence). J gave up 0 bases and V 4 bases, and 4 bases lay outside the gene matches.

There are a few counts of this clone. The chain recombines TRBV27 with TRBJ2-6; D is ambiguous. This CDR3 comprises 17 residues. The V gene lost 2 bases and the J gene lost 2 bases, with 13 bases spanning the gap. CDR1 is MNHEY, CDR2 SMNVEV, per germline (reference sequence). The CDR3 reads CASSLESLRTGANVLTF. CDR3 nucleotides: TGTGCCAGCAGTTTAGAGAGCCTAAGAACTGGGGCCAACGTCCTGACTTTC.

In this sample, this clone turned up once. This rearrangement joins TRBV18 to TRBJ2-5; 14 bases are a match to TRBD2. V dropped 4 bases and J dropped 2; count of bases not matched to a gene: 6. This CDR3 has 17 amino acids. Germline CDR1 reads KGHSH; CDR2 reads LQKENI. CDR3 loop: CASSRGTSGSGQETQYF. CDR3 DNA: TGTGCCAGCTCACGAGGGACTAGCGGGAGTGGGCAAGAGACCCAGTACTTC.

The chain combines TRBV6-5 with TRBJ2-7; D not certain. CDR1 and CDR2 (germline): MNHEY, SVGAGI. Trimming cost V 6 bases and J 8 bases, with 17 bases left between them. The CDR3 consists of 13 residues. The CDR3 loop reads CASSQDIFTKQYF. CDR3 DNA sequence: TGTGCCAGCAGCCAAGACATTTTTACGAAGCAGTACTTC.

The chain combines TRBV3-1 (or the pseudogene TRBV3-2) with TRBJ1-2; 7 nucleotides align to TRBD1. CDR1 and CDR2 from the germline V gene are LGHDT and YNNKEL (reference sequence). This CDR3 comprises 17 residues. V was clipped by 0 bases and J by 2 bases; unmatched bases: 9. The chain's CDR3 is CASSQEGQVPNNYGYTF. Written as DNA, the CDR3 is TGTGCCAGCAGCCAAGAAGGACAGGTTCCTAACAACTATGGCTACACCTTC.

The chain is built from TRBV15 and TRBJ2-1, with 12 bases lining up with TRBD2. Trimming took 0 bases from V and 8 from J; bases not matched to a gene: 11. The germline CDR1 and CDR2 sequences are LNHNV and YYDKDF (reference sequence). The CDR3 sequence is 18 residues long. The CDR3 here is CATSRERASGRDLDEQFF. DNA of the CDR3: TGTGCCACCAGCAGAGAGAGGGCTAGCGGGAGGGATCTAGATGAGCAGTTCTTC.

This chain connects TRBV21-1 to TRBJ2-7; the tabulated D call, TRBD1, remains unverified against the DNA. TRBV21-1 is assigned pseudogene status. The CDR3 consists of 12 residues. CDR3 bases: TGTGCCAGCAGCTCAGGGGCCTACGAGCAGTACTTC. Protein: CASSSGAYEQYF.

The chain links TRBV7-3 to TRBJ2-1; weak D call: TRBD2 (5 bases). The germline gives CDR1 SGHTA, CDR2 FQGTGA. The germline V and J ends were trimmed by 3 bases and 7 bases, with 13 bases remaining between them. The CDR3 is 14 residues long. The CDR3 bases are TGTGCCAGCAGCTTGGGGTCACGGAGGAATGAGCAGTTCTTC. Translated: CASSLGSRRNEQFF.

The chain couples TRBV7-7 to TRBJ2-5; 9 bases line up with TRBD1. V gave up 4 bases and J gave up 2 bases; unmatched junction bases: 5. CDR3 length: 15 amino acids. Germline CDR1 SSHAT, CDR2 FNYEAQ (reference sequence). CDR3 sequence: CASSSRQGEQETQYF. As DNA, the CDR3 is TGTGCCAGCAGCTCCCGACAGGGGGAACAAGAGACCCAGTACTTC.

The chain employs TRBV5-1 and TRBJ1-1; perhaps TRBD1 as D (6 bases). V was pared by 0 bases and J by 3 bases, with 9 bases between. CDR3 length: 14 amino acids. Germline V lookup: CDR1 SGHRS, CDR2 YFSETQ. CDR3 amino acids: CASSLGGGHTEAFF. The CDR3 DNA follows: TGCGCCAGCAGCTTGGGCGGGGGGCACACTGAAGCTTTCTTT.

This clone was observed a handful of times. Here the CDR3 DNA reads TGTGCCTGGCGACCGGGGTCCCTGGCCCCCTACGAGCAGTACTTC. It translates to CAWRPGSLAPYEQYF. The chain recombines TRBV30 with TRBJ2-7; TRBD2 might be the D (5 bases). V gave up 5 bases and J gave up 2 bases, with 19 bases separating them. This CDR3 has 15 amino acids. From germline, CDR1 is GTSNPN and CDR2 SVGIG (reference sequence).

The rearrangement uses TRBV5-1 and TRBJ2-3; TRBD1 matches 12 bases. The CDR3 is 15 amino acids. Germline CDR1 SGHRS, CDR2 YFSETQ. Trimming cost V 5 bases and J 6 bases; bases outside gene matches: 7. The CDR3 nucleotides are TGCGCCAGCAGGTCCGGGACAGGGGGCCCCGATACGCAGTATTTT. Protein sequence: CASRSGTGGPDTQYF.

The chain employs TRBV2 and TRBJ2-7; D is possibly TRBD1 (6 bases). Germline CDR1 and CDR2: SNHLY and FYNNEI. The CDR3 loop spans 14 amino acids. Trimming cost V 5 bases and J 0 bases, with 11 bases left between them. The CDR3 spells CASSRQAYSYEQYF. CDR3 DNA: TGTGCCAGCAGTCGACAGGCGTACTCCTACGAGCAGTACTTC.

This chain links TRBV6-6 with TRBJ2-7; possibly TRBD1 for D (6 bases). V was cut by 5 bases and J by 0 bases, with 11 bases left in between. The germline CDR1 and CDR2 sequences are MNHNY and SVGAGI (reference sequence). The CDR3 runs 14 residues. The CDR3, as DNA: TGTGCCAGCAGTAGAATACAGGGCTCCTACGAGCAGTACTTC. Translating gives CASSRIQGSYEQYF.

The chain is built from TRBV2 and TRBJ1-5; D remains unclear. V was pared by 7 bases and J by 0 bases, with 10 bases between. CDR1 SNHLY and CDR2 FYNNEI come from the germline V gene. The CDR3 has 14 amino acids. The CDR3 DNA sequence: TGTGCCAGCAAGACGGGGAGTAGCAATCAGCCCCAGCATTTT. This encodes CASKTGSSNQPQHF.

This clone was counted a single time. The V call is TRBV7-2, the J call TRBJ2-7, with 8 bases fitting TRBD2. J lost 3 bases, V lost 5 bases, and 9 bases had no gene match. The length of the CDR3 is 15 residues. Germline CDR1 and CDR2: SGHTA and FQGNSA. Written as DNA, the CDR3 is TGTGCCAGCAGCCCACCGGGACTAGAGGACTACGAGCAGTACTTC. Translation gives CASSPPGLEDYEQYF.

The chain employs TRBV6-5 and TRBJ1-1, with TRBD1 matching 7 bases. The CDR3 spans 15 residues. Germline CDR1 and CDR2: MNHEY and SVGAGI. V trimming: 6 bases; J trimming: 0 bases; junction bases outside the gene matches: 7. The CDR3 bases are TGTGCCAGCAGCTCGGGACAGAGAATGAACACTGAAGCTTTCTTT. Translation gives CASSSGQRMNTEAFF.

The chain carries TRBV19 and TRBJ2-3; TRBD1 might be the D (6 bases). The V gene lost 4 bases and the J gene lost 4 bases, with 12 bases spanning the gap. This CDR3 has 14 residues. Germline CDR1 LNHDA, CDR2 SQIVND (reference sequence). The CDR3: CASSRGRGADTQYF. CDR3 coding DNA: TGTGCCAGTAGTAGGGGGCGCGGTGCAGATACGCAGTATTTT.

For the CDR3, the DNA is TGTGCCAGCAGCCCAAGACAGGGGGCGGGTGGAAACACCATATATTTT. Its protein product is CASSPRQGAGGNTIYF. This chain connects TRBV7-2 to TRBJ1-3, with 10 bases fitting TRBD1. Germline assignment: CDR1 SGHTA and CDR2 FQGNSA. The J segment lost 3 bases and the V segment lost 5 bases, leaving 7 bases of the junction unmatched. The CDR3 is made up of 16 amino acids.

This chain links TRBV19 with TRBJ1-2, with TRBD1 matching over 8 bases. There are 14 residues in the CDR3. The germline V gene has CDR1 LNHDA and CDR2 SQIVND (reference sequence). Trimming cost V 6 bases and J 4 bases; bases outside gene matches: 7. The DNA for the CDR3 is TGTGCCAGTAGCATCGGACAGGGATCCTATGGCTACACCTTC. This translates into CASSIGQGSYGYTF. The whole variable domain, remainder taken from reference TRBV19 and TRBJ1-2, is DGGITQSPKYLFRKEGQNVTLSCEQNLNHDAMYWYRQDPGQGLRLIYYSQIVNDFQKGDIAEGYSVSREKKESFPLTVTSAQKNPTAFYLCASSIGQGSYGYTFGSGTRLTVV.